The 25 T cell receptor beta chains reported below all come from one sample, sequenced in a study of a mutant IDH1 vaccine in newly diagnosed glioma. The protocol was immunoSEQ multiplex PCR, while the TCRdb copy is restricted to in-frame clones and leaves out a portion. The data contain 110,000 or so clones, approximately 87% of them singletons. Time point indicated: week 11, during vaccination. Each dose delivered 300 ug of mutant IDH1 20-mer peptide subcutaneously with imiquimod. Their antigen targets remain unknown. Sequenced material: PBMCs, taken from a glioma patient whose treatment included an IDH1 peptide vaccine. The receptors originated from a woman aged 50 to 65 with glioma.

The chain joins TRBV4-1 to TRBJ2-1; TRBD2 might be the D (6 bases). This CDR3 contains 15 residues. CDR1 is MGHRA and CDR2 is YSYEKL in the germline V gene. The V end lost 5 bases, the J end lost 3 bases, and 14 bases lay between the germline ends. The CDR3 sequence is CASSFLSGNYNEQFF. As DNA, the CDR3 is TGCGCCAGCAGCTTTCTTAGCGGAAACTACAATGAGCAGTTCTTC.

This chain links TRBV29-1 with TRBJ1-5; D perhaps matches TRBD1 (6 bases). The CDR3 contains 13 residues. Germline values: CDR1 SQVTM, CDR2 ANQGSEA. The germline V and J ends were trimmed by 2 bases and 6 bases, with 11 bases remaining between them. CDR3 sequence: CSVETGSGQPQHF. The CDR3 DNA is TGCAGCGTTGAAACAGGGTCAGGTCAGCCCCAGCATTTT.

This sequence joins TRBV7-2 and TRBJ2-5; D is ambiguous. This CDR3 has 11 residues. V gave up 3 bases and J gave up 5 bases, with 4 bases separating them. Per germline, CDR1 SGHTA and CDR2 FQGNSA. The CDR3 sequence is CASSLAETQYF. Written as DNA, the CDR3 is TGTGCCAGCAGCTTGGCGGAGACCCAGTACTTC.

The chain links TRBV6-5 to TRBJ2-7, with D possibly being TRBD2 (6 bases). V gave up 7 bases and J gave up 4 bases, with 14 bases separating them. Looked up from germline, CDR1 is MNHEY and CDR2 is SVGAGI. The CDR3 is made up of 13 amino acids. CDR3 nucleotides: TGTGCCAGCACCTCGACTAGGACGTACGAGCAGTACTTC. Translated: CASTSTRTYEQYF.

V is TRBV6-5 and J is TRBJ1-1; D unclear. With 7 bases removed from V and 1 base from J, the gap between germline ends came to 10 bases. The CDR3 contains 13 residues. Germline V CDR1 and CDR2: MNHEY, SVGAGI. In DNA form, the CDR3 reads TGTGCCAGCACCCACTCAGGGAACACTGAAGCTTTCTTT. Its translation: CASTHSGNTEAFF.

In its sample, this clone was seen once. The J gene is TRBJ1-3, the V gene TRBV29-1, with TRBD1 as a possible D gene (6 bases). V gave up 7 bases and J gave up 4 bases, with 14 bases separating them. The CDR3 spans 13 residues. Germline values: CDR1 SQVTM, CDR2 ANQGSEA. CDR3 region: CSAIQGSGNTIYF. CDR3 bases: TGCAGCGCAATACAGGGCTCGGGAAACACCATATATTTT.

This clone was found once. The rearrangement joins TRBV7-9 to TRBJ1-2; TRBD1 agrees at 7 bases. Germline V CDR1 and CDR2: SEHNR, FQNEAQ (reference sequence). CDR3 size: 18 residues. V trimming: 4 bases; J trimming: 0 bases; junction bases outside the gene matches: 14. CDR3 loop: CASSSPGGQSKANYGYTF. For the CDR3, the DNA is TGTGCCAGCAGCTCACCTGGGGGACAGTCGAAAGCTAACTATGGCTACACCTTC.

V gene TRBV30 combines with J gene TRBJ2-7; D is perhaps TRBD2 (6 bases). CDR1 is GTSNPN and CDR2 is SVGIG in the germline V gene (reference sequence). The germline V and J ends were trimmed by 5 bases and 2 bases, with 10 bases remaining between them. The CDR3 totals 12 residues. The CDR3 bases are TGTGCCTGGTCCGGGACTGCCTACGAGCAGTACTTC. Its translation: CAWSGTAYEQYF.

A word on this clone: At one of its ends the junction is not consistent with the germline gene, which may arise from a read error. The chain combines TRBV11-2 with TRBJ2-1; tentative D call: TRBD1 (6 bases). This CDR3 contains 14 residues. Germline CDR1 SGHAT, CDR2 FQNNGV. The CDR3 DNA is TGTGCCAGCACCTTAGGACAGTACAACAATGAGCAGTTCTTC. This sequence encodes CASTLGQYNNEQFF.

This clone came up a few times. The J gene is TRBJ2-2, the V gene TRBV30; D not certain. Germline values: CDR1 GTSNPN, CDR2 SVGIG (reference sequence). CDR3 length equals 12 residues. Trimming pared 0 bases from V and 7 bases from J, leaving 6 bases between. CDR3 in amino acids: CAWSVLNGELFF. CDR3 in DNA: TGTGCCTGGAGTGTTCTGAACGGGGAGCTGTTTTTT. The full variable domain, in which reference TRBV30 and TRBJ2-2 provide the parts outside the CDR3, is SQTIHQWPATLVQPVGSPLSLECTVEGTSNPNLYWYRQAAGRGLQLLFYSVGIGQISSEVPQNLSASRPQDRQFILSSKKLLLSDSGFYLCAWSVLNGELFFGEGSRLTVL.

V gene TRBV27 combines with J gene TRBJ1-1, with 8 positions matching TRBD1. CDR3 length: 16 residues. V dropped 5 bases and J dropped 2; count of bases not matched to a gene: 10. Germline V gene lookup returns CDR1 MNHEY and CDR2 SMNVEV (reference sequence). CDR3 bases: TGTGCCAGCAGTCCCCAGGGACAGGACCTTAACACTGAAGCTTTCTTT. Translating it yields CASSPQGQDLNTEAFF.

This sequence joins TRBV5-1 and TRBJ2-7; 7 bases are shared with TRBD1. Trimming cost V 0 bases and J 5 bases; bases outside gene matches: 2. Germline loops: CDR1 SGHRS, CDR2 YFSETQ. The CDR3 consists of 13 residues. The CDR3 coding sequence is TGCGCCAGCAGCTTGGAGGGGGCTAACGAGCAGTACTTC. This translates into CASSLEGANEQYF.

The rearrangement joins TRBV9 to TRBJ2-7; TRBD2 is a possible D gene (5 bases). The germline V gene encodes CDR1 SGDLS and CDR2 YYNGEE. The CDR3 is 14 amino acids. Trimming stripped 4 bases from V and 3 bases from J, with 14 bases between. The CDR3 protein is CASSFLAGGYEQYF. DNA for the CDR3: TGTGCCAGCAGCTTCCTGGCGGGTGGCTACGAGCAGTACTTC. Complete variable domain (other parts from reference TRBV9 and TRBJ2-7): DSGVTQTPKHLITATGQRVTLRCSPRSGDLSVYWYQQSLDQGLQFLIQYYNGEERAKGNILERFSAQQFPDLHSELNLSSLELGDSALYFCASSFLAGGYEQYFGPGTRLTVT.

This clone was picked up one time. V is TRBV2 and J is TRBJ2-1; D is undetermined. With 6 bases removed from V and 7 bases from J, the gap between germline ends came to 19 bases. Germline V lookup: CDR1 SNHLY, CDR2 FYNNEI. This CDR3 has 15 residues. The CDR3 DNA is TGTGCCAGCAGAGCAACCGGCAGCTTTAGGAATGAGCAGTTCTTC. Translated, it gives CASRATGSFRNEQFF.

The chain employs TRBV5-4 and TRBJ2-4, with D possibly being TRBD1 (6 bases). V lost 3 bases to trimming and J lost 5 bases, with 12 bases between them. The length of the CDR3 is 14 residues. Germline loops: CDR1 SGHNT, CDR2 YYREEE (reference sequence). DNA for the CDR3: TGTGCCAGCAGCTCCACAGGGTTGGAAAACATTCAGTACTTC. Translated: CASSSTGLENIQYF.

This chain connects TRBV28 to TRBJ1-2, with a possible D match to TRBD1 (6 bases). There are 16 residues in the CDR3. V was pared by 3 bases and J by 8 bases, with 22 bases between. Germline CDR1 is MDHEN and CDR2 is SYDVKM. This chain's CDR3 is CASSFQGRTMTRGYTF. The CDR3 nucleotides read TGTGCCAGCAGTTTTCAGGGGCGCACGATGACGAGGGGCTACACCTTC.

The chain joins TRBV7-8 to TRBJ2-7, with 7 bases lining up with TRBD2. The CDR3 has 13 amino acids. The V gene's germline CDR1 is SGHVS and CDR2 FQNEAQ. The junction had 6 bases not matched to a gene; V was cut back by 9 bases and J by 1 base. This chain's CDR3 is CASRLGGSYEQYF. The CDR3 nucleotides are TGTGCCAGTCGCCTGGGGGGGTCCTACGAGCAGTACTTC.

The chain is built from TRBV5-1 and TRBJ2-3, with D perhaps being TRBD1 or TRBD2 (5 bases each). The CDR3 totals 17 residues. Germline V gives CDR1 SGHRS, CDR2 YFSETQ. V lost 0 bases, J lost 6 bases, and 20 bases lay in between. Here the CDR3 reads CASSLDPSSRGVDTQYF. Written as DNA, the CDR3 is TGCGCCAGCAGCTTGGATCCGTCCTCCCGGGGCGTCGATACGCAGTATTTT.

The chain joins TRBV7-8 to TRBJ2-1; D might be TRBD1 or TRBD2, each matching 5 bases. Germline-derived CDR1 and CDR2 are SGHVS and FQNEAQ. V lost 5 bases to trimming and J lost 3 bases, with 11 bases between them. The CDR3 totals 14 residues. The CDR3 region is CASSPRGVYNEQFF. CDR3 coding DNA: TGTGCCAGCAGCCCGAGAGGGGTCTACAATGAGCAGTTCTTC.

V and J are TRBV5-4 and TRBJ1-2, with D possibly matching TRBD1 (5 bases). Germline CDR1 SGHNT, CDR2 YYREEE (reference sequence). The CDR3 runs to 15 residues. V was shortened by 1 base and J by 5 bases, with 15 bases between the two germline ends. The DNA for the CDR3 is TGTGCCAGCAGCTTGCCGGGCGGGGCGCAGTATGGCTACACCTTC. Translating gives CASSLPGGAQYGYTF. The variable domain in full, with the rest retrieved from reference TRBV5-4 and TRBJ1-2, is ETGVTQSPTHLIKTRGQQVTLRCSSQSGHNTVSWYQQALGQGPQFIFQYYREEENGRGNFPPRFSGLQFPNYSSELNVNALELDDSALYLCASSLPGGAQYGYTFGSGTRLTVV.

The rearrangement uses TRBV5-1 and TRBJ2-7; TRBD2 is a possible D gene (7 bases). V was cut by 0 bases and J by 2 bases, with 15 bases left in between. This CDR3 spans 16 amino acids. Germline V gives CDR1 SGHRS, CDR2 YFSETQ. In DNA, the CDR3 is TGCGCCAGCAGCTTGGTGGAAGGGGGGGCGACCTACGAGCAGTACTTC. Translated, it gives CASSLVEGGATYEQYF.

V is TRBV19 and J is TRBJ2-1; TRBD2 matches 7 bases. In germline, CDR1 is LNHDA, CDR2 SQIVND (reference sequence). This CDR3 region has 14 residues. Losses at the gene ends were 8 bases for V and 6 bases for J; bases not matched to a gene: 10. CDR3 in amino acids: CASSWRGLSNEQFF. Here the CDR3 DNA reads TGTGCCAGTTCGTGGAGGGGACTATCCAATGAGCAGTTCTTC.

The J gene is TRBJ2-3, the V gene TRBV29-1, with 8 bases identical to TRBD2. This CDR3 spans 13 amino acids. The ends lost 7 bases at V and 4 bases at J; junction bases unmatched: 7. CDR1 is SQVTM, CDR2 ANQGSEA, per germline. CDR3 amino acids: CSARGGVADTQYF. Written as DNA, the CDR3 is TGCAGCGCCCGGGGGGGGGTAGCAGATACGCAGTATTTT.

The chain links TRBV27 to TRBJ1-2, with 8 positions matching TRBD1. The germline CDR1 and CDR2 sequences are MNHEY and SMNVEV (reference sequence). Germline trimming cut 4 bases from V and 2 bases from J; bases unmatched to any gene: 9. The CDR3 runs 16 residues. CDR3 DNA: TGTGCCAGCAGTTCTACCGGGACAGGCTTAAACTATGGCTACACCTTC. Amino acid sequence: CASSSTGTGLNYGYTF.

CDR3 coding DNA: TGTGCCAGCATAAGGACAGGGGGCGTCGGGGAGACCCAGTACTTC. Protein product: CASIRTGGVGETQYF. The chain joins TRBV28 to TRBJ2-5; 11 bases match TRBD1. The length of the CDR3 is 15 residues. The J segment lost 5 bases and the V segment lost 7 bases, leaving 9 bases of the junction unmatched. Germline CDR1 reads MDHEN; CDR2 reads SYDVKM.